The clone carrying this T cell receptor beta chain occurred a few times. As yet, its antigen is unknown. These data are taken from a study of T-cell memory formation after mild COVID-19. Across the whole study: Clusters were largely donor specific.

MiXCR was run by TCRdb on the 5' RACE reads, yielding one entry per CDR3 protein. The data hold about 350,000 distinct CDR3 sequences, with about 13% observed a single time. Study outcomes and limitations: CD4+ contracting clones were mainly CM and EM; CD8+ ones, EMRA. Pre-infection memory held some responding clones, suggesting pre-existing cross-reactive T cells responded. CD4/CD8 balance characterized clones contracting day 15 to 85, and CD4+ skew characterized later expanders.

The CDR3 is 13 amino acids. The V and J ends lost 4 bases and 4 bases, in that order; junction bases with no gene match: 3. This clonotype originated in a man younger than 30 who had mild COVID-19 (a few samples of this study predate the infection). Cell type and time point are not known. The rearrangement joins TRBV12-3 or TRBV12-4 to TRBJ1-1, with TRBD1 matching 7 bases. Sequencing was done on a sample of PBMCs or a T cell subset sorted from them (not recorded which). The DNA of the CDR3 is TGTGCCAGCAGTTGGTCAGGGGGCACTGAAGCTTTCTTT. Translated, it gives CASSWSGGTEAFF.